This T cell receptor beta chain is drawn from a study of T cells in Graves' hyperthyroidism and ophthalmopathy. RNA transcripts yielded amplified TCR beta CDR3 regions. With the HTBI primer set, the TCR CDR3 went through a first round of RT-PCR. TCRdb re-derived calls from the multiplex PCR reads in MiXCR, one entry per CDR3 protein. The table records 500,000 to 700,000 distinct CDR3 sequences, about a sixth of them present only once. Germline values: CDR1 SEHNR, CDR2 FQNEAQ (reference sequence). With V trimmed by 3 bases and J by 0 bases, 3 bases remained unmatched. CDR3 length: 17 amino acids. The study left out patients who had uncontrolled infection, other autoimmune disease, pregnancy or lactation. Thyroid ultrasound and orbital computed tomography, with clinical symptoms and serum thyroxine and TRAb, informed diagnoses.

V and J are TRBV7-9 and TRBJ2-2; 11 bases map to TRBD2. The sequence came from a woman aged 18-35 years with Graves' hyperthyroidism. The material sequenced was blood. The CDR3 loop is CASSFLAGGPNTGELFF. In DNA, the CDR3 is TGTGCCAGCAGCTTCCTAGCGGGGGGCCCGAACACCGGGGAGCTGTTTTTT.